This T cell receptor (beta chain) was documented in a study of T cells in women clearing cervical HPV infection. Trimming removed 7 bases from V and 6 bases from J, with 16 bases in between. CDR3 size: 14 residues. From germline, CDR1 is SNHLY and CDR2 FYNNEI. As to this clone: Its antigen remains unidentified. The CDR3 is cut off 3 residues early in the read; its end comes from the germline J gene.

Sequencing was performed with immunoSEQ multiplex PCR; in TCRdb, only in-frame clones are kept and a portion is missing. The sample shows some 40,000 clones, and 6% to 7.5% sits with its ten largest clones. Study findings and constraints: Each sample's T-cell count was unknown, possibly confounding richness.

This sequence was found in a woman between 18 and 75 years old with a cervical HPV16 infection that either progressed to CIN3+ or cleared (not recorded which). The chain links TRBV2 to TRBJ1-5; a weak D match, TRBD1 (5 bases). The material sequenced was blood buffy coat. CDR3 DNA (partial): TGTGCCAGCACCCCGGGCAGGGAGGGTCAGCCC. Translation: CASTPGREGQP. The CDR3 in full is CASTPGREGQPQHF. Looking up the rest from reference TRBV2 and TRBJ1-5 gives the full variable domain: EPEVTQTPSHQVTQMGQEVILRCVPISNHLYFYWYRQILGQKVEFLVSFYNNEISEKSEIFDDQFSVERPDGSNFTLKIRSTKLEDSAMYFCASTPGREGQPQHFGDGTRLSIL.